The T cell receptor beta chain under discussion was sequenced for a study of blood T cell repertoires in COVID-19. In germline, CDR1 is SGHTA, CDR2 FQGNSA. The V end was cut by 0 bases, the J end by 12 bases, with 15 bases between. The CDR3 covers 13 residues. Repertoires were generated with immunoSEQ multiplex PCR, while TCRdb's copy carries only in-frame clones and drops some. The sample carries about 260,000 clones, over 80% recorded once. This clone appeared once. The gene calls are TRBV7-2 and TRBJ2-7; D is possibly TRBD1 (5 bases). The sample was peripheral blood. This sequence was found in a woman aged 40 to 50 who had recovered from COVID-19. The CDR3 here is CASSLADRARLYF. DNA for the CDR3: TGTGCCAGCAGCTTAGCTGACAGAGCCAGGCTGTACTTC.